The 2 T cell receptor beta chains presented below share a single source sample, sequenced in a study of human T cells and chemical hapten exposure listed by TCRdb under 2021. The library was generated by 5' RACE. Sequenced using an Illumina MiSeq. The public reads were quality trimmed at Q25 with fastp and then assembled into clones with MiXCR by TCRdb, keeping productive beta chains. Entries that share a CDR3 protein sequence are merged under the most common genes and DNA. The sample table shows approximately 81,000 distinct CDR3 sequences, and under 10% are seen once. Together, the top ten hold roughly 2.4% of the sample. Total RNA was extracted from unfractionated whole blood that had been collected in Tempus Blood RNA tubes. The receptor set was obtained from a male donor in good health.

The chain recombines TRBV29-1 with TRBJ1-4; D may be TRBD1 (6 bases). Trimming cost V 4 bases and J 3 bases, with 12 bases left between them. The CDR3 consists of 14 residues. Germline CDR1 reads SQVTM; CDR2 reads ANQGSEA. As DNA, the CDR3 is TGCAGCGTTGGACTGACAGGCTCTAATGAAAAACTGTTTTTT. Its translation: CSVGLTGSNEKLFF.

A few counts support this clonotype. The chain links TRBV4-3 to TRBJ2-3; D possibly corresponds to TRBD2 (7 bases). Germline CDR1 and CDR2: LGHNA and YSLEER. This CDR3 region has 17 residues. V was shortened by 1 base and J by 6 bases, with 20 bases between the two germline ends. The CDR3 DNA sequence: TGCGCCAGCAGCCAAGGGGGGGGGGCCCCGGGGGTCGATACGCAGTATTTT. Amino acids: CASSQGGGAPGVDTQYF.